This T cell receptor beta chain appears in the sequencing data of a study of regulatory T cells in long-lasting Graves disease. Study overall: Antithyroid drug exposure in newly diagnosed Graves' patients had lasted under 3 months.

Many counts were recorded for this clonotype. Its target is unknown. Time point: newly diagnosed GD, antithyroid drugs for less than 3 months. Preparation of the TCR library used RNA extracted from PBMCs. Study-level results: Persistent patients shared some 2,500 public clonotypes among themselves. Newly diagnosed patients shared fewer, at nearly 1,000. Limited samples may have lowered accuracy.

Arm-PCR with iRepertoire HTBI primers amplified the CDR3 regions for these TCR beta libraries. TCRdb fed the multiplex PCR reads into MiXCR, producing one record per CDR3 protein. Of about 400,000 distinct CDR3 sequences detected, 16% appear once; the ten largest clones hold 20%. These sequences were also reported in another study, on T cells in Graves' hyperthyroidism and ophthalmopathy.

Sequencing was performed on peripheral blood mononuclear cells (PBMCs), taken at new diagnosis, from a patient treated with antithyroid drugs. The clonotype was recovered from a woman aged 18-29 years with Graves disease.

CDR3 bases: TGTGCCAGCAACCTTGGGACTAGCCGCAGCACAGATACGCAGTATTTT. Protein: CASNLGTSRSTDTQYF. This rearrangement joins TRBV3-1 to TRBJ2-3; TRBD2 matches 9 bases. This CDR3 is 16 amino acids long. Germline V lookup: CDR1 LGHDT, CDR2 YNNKEL (reference sequence). Trimming at V came to 7 bases and at J to 0 bases, leaving 8 bases not matched to a gene.